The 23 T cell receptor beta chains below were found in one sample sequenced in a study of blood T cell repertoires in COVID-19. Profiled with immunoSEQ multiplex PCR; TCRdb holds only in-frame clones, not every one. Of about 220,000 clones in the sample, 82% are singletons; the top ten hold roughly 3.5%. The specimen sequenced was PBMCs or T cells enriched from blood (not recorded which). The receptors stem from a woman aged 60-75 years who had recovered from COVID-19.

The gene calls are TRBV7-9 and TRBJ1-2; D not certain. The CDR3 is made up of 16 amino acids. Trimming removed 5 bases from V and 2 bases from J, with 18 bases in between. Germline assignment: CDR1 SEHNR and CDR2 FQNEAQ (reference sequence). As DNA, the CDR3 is TGTGCCAGCAGCCCGAGGACTGCGCCCGAAAACTATGGCTACACCTTC. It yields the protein CASSPRTAPENYGYTF.

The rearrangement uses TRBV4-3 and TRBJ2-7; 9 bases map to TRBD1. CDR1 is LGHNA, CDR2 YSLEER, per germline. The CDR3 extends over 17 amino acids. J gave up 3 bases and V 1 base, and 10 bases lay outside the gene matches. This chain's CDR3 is CASSQARTGTGYYEQYF. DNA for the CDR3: TGCGCCAGCAGCCAAGCCAGAACCGGGACAGGGTACTACGAGCAGTACTTC.

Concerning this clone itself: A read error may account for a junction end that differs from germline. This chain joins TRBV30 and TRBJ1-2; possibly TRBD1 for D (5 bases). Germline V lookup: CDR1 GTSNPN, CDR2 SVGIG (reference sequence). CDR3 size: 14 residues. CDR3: CVWSVGRLDYGYTF. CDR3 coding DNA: TGTGTCTGGAGTGTGGGGCGGTTGGACTATGGCTACACCTTC.

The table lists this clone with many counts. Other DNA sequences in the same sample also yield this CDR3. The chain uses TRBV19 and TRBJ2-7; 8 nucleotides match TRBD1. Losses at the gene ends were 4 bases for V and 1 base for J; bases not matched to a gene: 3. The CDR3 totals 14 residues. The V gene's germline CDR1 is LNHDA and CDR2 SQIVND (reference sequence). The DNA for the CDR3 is TGTGCCAGTAGTAGGGGACAGGCGTCCTACGAGCAGTACTTC. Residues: CASSRGQASYEQYF.

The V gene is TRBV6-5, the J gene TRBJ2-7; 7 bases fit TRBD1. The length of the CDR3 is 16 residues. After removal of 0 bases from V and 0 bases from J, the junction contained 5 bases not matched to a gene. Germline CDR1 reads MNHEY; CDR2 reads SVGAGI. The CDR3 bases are TGTGCCAGCAGTTACTCGACAGGGCATAACTCCTACGAGCAGTACTTC. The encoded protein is CASSYSTGHNSYEQYF.

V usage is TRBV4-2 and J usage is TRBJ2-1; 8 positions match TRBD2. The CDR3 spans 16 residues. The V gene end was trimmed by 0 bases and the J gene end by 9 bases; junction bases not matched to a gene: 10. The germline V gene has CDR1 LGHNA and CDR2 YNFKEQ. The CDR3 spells CASSQETSGRTIEQFF. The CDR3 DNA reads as TGTGCCAGCAGCCAAGAAACTAGCGGCAGGACGATTGAGCAGTTCTTC.

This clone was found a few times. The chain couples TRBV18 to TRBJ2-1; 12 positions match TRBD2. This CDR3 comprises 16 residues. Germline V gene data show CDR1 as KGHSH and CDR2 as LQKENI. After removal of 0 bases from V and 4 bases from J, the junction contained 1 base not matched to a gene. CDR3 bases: TGTGCCAGCTCACCACCGGGACTAGCGGGTTACAATGAGCAGTTCTTC. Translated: CASSPPGLAGYNEQFF.

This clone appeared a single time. The CDR3 DNA follows: TGTGCCAGCAGCTCTACCGCCGGGACAAAATATGGCTACACCTTC. Translated, it gives CASSSTAGTKYGYTF. The chain carries TRBV7-6 and TRBJ1-2, with D perhaps TRBD1 (6 bases). Deletions cut 4 bases from V and 5 bases from J, with 17 bases between. CDR1 SGHVS and CDR2 FNYEAQ come from the germline V gene. The CDR3 consists of 15 residues.

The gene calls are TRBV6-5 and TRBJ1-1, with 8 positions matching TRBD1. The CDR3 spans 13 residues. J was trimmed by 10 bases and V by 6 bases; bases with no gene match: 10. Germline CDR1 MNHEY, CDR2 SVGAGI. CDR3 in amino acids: CASRPRDRQGAFF. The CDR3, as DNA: TGTGCCAGCAGACCACGGGACAGGCAAGGAGCTTTCTTT.

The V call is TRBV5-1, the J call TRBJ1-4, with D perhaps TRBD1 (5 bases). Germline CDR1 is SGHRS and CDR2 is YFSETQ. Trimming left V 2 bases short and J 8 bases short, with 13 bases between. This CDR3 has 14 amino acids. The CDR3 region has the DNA TGCGCCAGCAGCTTCCGCAGGGAGGGCGAAAAACTGTTTTTT. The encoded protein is CASSFRREGEKLFF.

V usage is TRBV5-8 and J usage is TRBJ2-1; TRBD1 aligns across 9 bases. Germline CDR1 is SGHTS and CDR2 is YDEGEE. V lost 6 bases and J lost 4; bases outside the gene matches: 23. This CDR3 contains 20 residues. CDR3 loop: CASIHGQGSYRHIRYNEQFF. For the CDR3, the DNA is TGTGCCAGCATTCATGGACAGGGGAGTTACCGTCATATACGGTACAATGAGCAGTTCTTC.

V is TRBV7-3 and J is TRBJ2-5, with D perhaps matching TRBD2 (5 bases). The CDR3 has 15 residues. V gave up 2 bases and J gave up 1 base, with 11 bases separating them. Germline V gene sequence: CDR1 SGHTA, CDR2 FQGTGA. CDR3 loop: CASSLSGELQETQYF. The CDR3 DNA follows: TGTGCCAGCAGCTTATCCGGGGAACTCCAAGAGACCCAGTACTTC.

The CDR3 coding sequence is TGTGCCAGCAGCCACCTGGCGGCAAAAGAGACCCAGTACTTC. Translated: CASSHLAAKETQYF. The rearrangement links TRBV3-1 (or the pseudogene TRBV3-2) to TRBJ2-5; no clear D gene. The germline CDR1 and CDR2 sequences are LGHDT and YNNKEL (reference sequence). The CDR3 loop spans 14 amino acids. Trimming left V 3 bases short and J 3 bases short, with 11 bases between.

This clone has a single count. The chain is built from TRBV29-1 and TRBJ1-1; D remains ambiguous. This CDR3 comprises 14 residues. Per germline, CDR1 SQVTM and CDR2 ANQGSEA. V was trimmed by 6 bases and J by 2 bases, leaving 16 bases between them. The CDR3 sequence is CSVARKQFNTEAFF. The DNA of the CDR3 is TGCAGCGTCGCCCGCAAACAGTTCAACACTGAAGCTTTCTTT.

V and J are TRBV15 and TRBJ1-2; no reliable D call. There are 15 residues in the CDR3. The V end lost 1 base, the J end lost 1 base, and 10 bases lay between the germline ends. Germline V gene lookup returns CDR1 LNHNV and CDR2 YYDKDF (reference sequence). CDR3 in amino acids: CATSRGPPGNYGYTF. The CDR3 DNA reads TGTGCCACCAGCAGAGGCCCCCCGGGTAACTATGGCTACACCTTC.

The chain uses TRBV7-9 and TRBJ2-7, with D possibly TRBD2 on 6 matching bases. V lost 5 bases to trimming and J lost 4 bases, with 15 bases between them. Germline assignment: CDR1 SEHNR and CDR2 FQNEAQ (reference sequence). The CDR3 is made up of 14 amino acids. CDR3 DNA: TGTGCCAGCAGCCTGGGCGGGATTAGATACGAGCAGTACTTC. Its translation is CASSLGGIRYEQYF.

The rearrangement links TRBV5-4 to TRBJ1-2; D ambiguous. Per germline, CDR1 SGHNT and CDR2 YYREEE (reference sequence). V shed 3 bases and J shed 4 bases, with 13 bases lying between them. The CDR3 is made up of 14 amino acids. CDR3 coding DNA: TGTGCCAGCAGCTGGGGTGAGGGTAGCTATGGCTACACCTTC. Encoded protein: CASSWGEGSYGYTF.

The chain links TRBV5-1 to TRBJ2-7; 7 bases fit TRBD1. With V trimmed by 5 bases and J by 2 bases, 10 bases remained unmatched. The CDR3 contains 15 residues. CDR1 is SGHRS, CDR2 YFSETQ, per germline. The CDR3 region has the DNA TGCGCCAGCAGACCAAATCCGGGACAGCCCTACGAGCAGTACTTC. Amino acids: CASRPNPGQPYEQYF.

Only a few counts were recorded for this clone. CDR3 in amino acids: CASSIPRQDDGYTF. The CDR3 DNA sequence: TGTGCCAGTAGTATCCCTAGACAGGACGATGGCTACACCTTC. The chain employs TRBV19 and TRBJ1-2, with D maybe TRBD1 (6 bases). The V end was cut by 3 bases, the J end by 6 bases, with 14 bases between. The CDR3 length is 14 residues. Germline V lookup: CDR1 LNHDA, CDR2 SQIVND (reference sequence).

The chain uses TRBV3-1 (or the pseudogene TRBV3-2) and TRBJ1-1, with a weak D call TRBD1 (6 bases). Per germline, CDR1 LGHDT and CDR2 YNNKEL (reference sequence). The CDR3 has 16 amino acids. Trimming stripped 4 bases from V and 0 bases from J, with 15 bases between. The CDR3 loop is CASSRGTGLMNTEAFF. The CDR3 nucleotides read TGTGCCAGCAGCCGAGGAACAGGGCTAATGAACACTGAAGCTTTCTTT.

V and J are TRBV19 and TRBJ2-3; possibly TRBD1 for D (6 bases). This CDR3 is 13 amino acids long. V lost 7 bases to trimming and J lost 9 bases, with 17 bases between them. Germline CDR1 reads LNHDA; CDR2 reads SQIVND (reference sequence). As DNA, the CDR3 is TGTGCCAGTACTCAGGGGCGGTCCCCGACGCAGTATTTT. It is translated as CASTQGRSPTQYF.

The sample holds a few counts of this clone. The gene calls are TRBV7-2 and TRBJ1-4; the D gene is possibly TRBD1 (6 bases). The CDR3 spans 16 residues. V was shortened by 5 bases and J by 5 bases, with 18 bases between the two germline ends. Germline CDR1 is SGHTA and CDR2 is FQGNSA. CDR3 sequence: CASSLPLTGGNEKLFF. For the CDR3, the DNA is TGTGCCAGCAGCCTTCCATTGACAGGTGGGAATGAAAAACTGTTTTTT.

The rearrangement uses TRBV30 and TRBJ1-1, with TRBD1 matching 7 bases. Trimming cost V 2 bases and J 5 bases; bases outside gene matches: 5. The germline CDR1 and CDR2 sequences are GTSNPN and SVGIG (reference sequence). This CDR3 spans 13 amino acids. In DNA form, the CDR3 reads TGTGCCTGGAGTTCAGGGGGAGGTACTGAAGCTTTCTTT. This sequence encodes CAWSSGGGTEAFF.